Listed below are T cell receptor beta chains from one sample, sequenced in a study of blood T cells in healthy people across ages. TCRdb ran MiXCR on the 5' RACE reads and lists one entry per CDR3 protein. The sample includes some 920,000 distinct CDR3 sequences, roughly 51% of them seen just once. Source material: blood. The receptors come from a woman aged 55-75 years in good health. Both conserved end residues are trimmed from each CDR3. Fields, in order: V gene, D gene, J gene, CDR3 protein. A D gene is named only where the DNA matches it firmly.

TRBV2	.	.	ASSSQGWRGSSYNEQY
TRBV7-9	.	TRBJ1-2	VSRLTVNATTNYGYT
TRBV10-3	.	TRBJ2-3	AISVQADTQY
TRBV20-1	TRBD1	TRBJ1-2	SAEDRSNYGYT
TRBV6-6	.	TRBJ1-2	ASSYSTLGEGYT
TRBV28	.	TRBJ1-6	ASSAGALLFYNSPLH
TRBV20-1	.	TRBJ2-7	SARGRAGSYEQY
TRBV27	TRBD1	TRBJ2-1	ASSLPLGQGSNEQF
TRBV9	TRBD1	TRBJ1-4	ASSFRGGSEKLF
TRBV20-1	.	TRBJ1-1	SAREWEAF
TRBV5-1	TRBD2	TRBJ2-5	ASSPAGRTSGNRGEQY
TRBV29-1	TRBD1	TRBJ1-1	SVVRDRGSTEAF
TRBV20-1	TRBD1	TRBJ1-1	GGQSESTEAF
TRBV5-1	.	TRBJ2-3	ASSLSRIGTDTQY
TRBV5-1	.	TRBJ2-1	ASSFSYGNYNEQF
TRBV14	TRBD1	.	ASSQGTGSLYEQY